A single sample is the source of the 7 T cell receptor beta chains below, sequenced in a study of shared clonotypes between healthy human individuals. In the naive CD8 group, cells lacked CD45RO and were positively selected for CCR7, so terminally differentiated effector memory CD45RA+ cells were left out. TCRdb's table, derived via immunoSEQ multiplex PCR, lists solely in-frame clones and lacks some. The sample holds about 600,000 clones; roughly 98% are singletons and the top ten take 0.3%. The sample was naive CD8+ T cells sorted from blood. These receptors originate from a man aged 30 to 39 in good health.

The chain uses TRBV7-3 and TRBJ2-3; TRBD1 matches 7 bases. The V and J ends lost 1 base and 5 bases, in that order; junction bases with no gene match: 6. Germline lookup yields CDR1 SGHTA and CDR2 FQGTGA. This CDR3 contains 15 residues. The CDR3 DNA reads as TGTGCCAGCAGCTTAAGACAGGGTTCGAAAGATACGCAGTATTTT. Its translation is CASSLRQGSKDTQYF. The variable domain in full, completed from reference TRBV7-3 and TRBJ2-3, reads GAGVSQTPSNKVTEKGKYVELRCDPISGHTALYWYRQSLGQGPEFLIYFQGTGAADDSGLPNDRFFAVRPEGSVSTLKIQRTERGDSAVYLCASSLRQGSKDTQYFGPGTRLTVL.

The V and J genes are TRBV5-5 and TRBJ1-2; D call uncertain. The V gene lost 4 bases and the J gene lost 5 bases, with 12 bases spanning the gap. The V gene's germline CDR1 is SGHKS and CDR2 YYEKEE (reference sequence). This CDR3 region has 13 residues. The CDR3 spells CASSGPLEYGYTF. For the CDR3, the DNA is TGTGCCAGCAGCGGACCCCTGGAATATGGCTACACCTTC. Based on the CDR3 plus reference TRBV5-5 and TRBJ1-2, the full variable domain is DAGVTQSPTHLIKTRGQQVTLRCSPISGHKSVSWYQQVLGQGPQFIFQYYEKEERGRGNFPDRFSARQFPNYSSELNVNALLLGDSALYLCASSGPLEYGYTFGSGTRLTVV.

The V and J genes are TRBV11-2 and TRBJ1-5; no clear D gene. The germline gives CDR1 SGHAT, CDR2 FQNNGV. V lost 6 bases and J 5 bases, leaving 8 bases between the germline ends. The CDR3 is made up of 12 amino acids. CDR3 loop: CASRGWDQPQHF. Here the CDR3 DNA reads TGTGCCAGCAGGGGTTGGGATCAGCCCCAGCATTTT.

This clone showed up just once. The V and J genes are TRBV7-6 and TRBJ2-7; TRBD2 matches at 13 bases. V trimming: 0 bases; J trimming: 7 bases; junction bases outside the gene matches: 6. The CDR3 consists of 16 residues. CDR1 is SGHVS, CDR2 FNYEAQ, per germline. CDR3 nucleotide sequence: TGTGCCAGCAGCTTAGCTGGACTAGCGGGAGTTCAAGAGCAGTACTTC. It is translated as CASSLAGLAGVQEQYF. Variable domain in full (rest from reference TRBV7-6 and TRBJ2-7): GAGVSQSPRYKVTKRGQDVALRCDPISGHVSLYWYRQALGQGPEFLTYFNYEAQQDKSGLPNDRFSAERPEGSISTLTIQRTEQRDSAMYRCASSLAGLAGVQEQYFGPGTRLTVT.

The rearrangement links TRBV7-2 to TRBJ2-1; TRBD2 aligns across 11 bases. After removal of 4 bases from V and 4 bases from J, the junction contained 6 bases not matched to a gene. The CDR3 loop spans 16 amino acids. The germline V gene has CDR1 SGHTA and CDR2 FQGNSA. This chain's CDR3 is CASSWTSGPYYNEQFF. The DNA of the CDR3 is TGTGCCAGCAGCTGGACTAGCGGGCCCTATTACAATGAGCAGTTCTTC.

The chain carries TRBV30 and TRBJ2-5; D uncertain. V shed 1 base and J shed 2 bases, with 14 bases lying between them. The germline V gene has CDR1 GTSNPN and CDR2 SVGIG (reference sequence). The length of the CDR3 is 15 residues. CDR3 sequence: CAWSATAPLQETQYF. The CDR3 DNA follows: TGTGCCTGGAGTGCAACCGCCCCCTTACAAGAGACCCAGTACTTC.

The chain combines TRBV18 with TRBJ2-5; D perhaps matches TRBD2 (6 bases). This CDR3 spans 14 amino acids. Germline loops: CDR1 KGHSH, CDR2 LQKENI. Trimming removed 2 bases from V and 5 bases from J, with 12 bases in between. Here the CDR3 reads CASSPVPGVETQYF. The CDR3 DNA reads TGTGCCAGCTCACCAGTCCCGGGAGTGGAGACCCAGTACTTC.